Included here is one TCR beta chain sequence, with context. Its antigen is unidentified. Isolated RNA was reverse transcribed in full, so expressed TCRB transcripts were sequenced. Sequenced by immunoSEQ multiplex PCR; TCRdb stores in-frame clones only, minus some. This repertoire shows about 740,000 clones, under 15% found once; its top ten account for 0.022%. This CDR3 contains 13 residues. CDR1 is GTSNPN, CDR2 SVGIG, per germline (reference sequence). Between the trimmed V and J ends, which lost 2 bases and 4 bases, there was a span of 10 bases. These data originate in a study of beta chain features in type 1 diabetes. Every single donor gave one heparinised blood draw, and these averaged about 120 mL. Overall study findings and caveats: Patients and controls would share equally any PCR tilt toward shorter templates. In the patient group, naive, central memory and Treg TCRB repertoires seemed more alike than in the healthy donor group. Type 1 diabetes patients showed a moderate but significant shortening of TCRB CDR3s in all four CD4+ subsets.

This receptor was obtained from a man aged 18 to 35 with type 1 diabetes. The chain is built from TRBV30 and TRBJ2-3, with a weak D call TRBD2 (6 bases). The sequencing input was naive CD4+ T cells from blood. The CDR3 bases are TGTGCCTGGAGTCGGAGGGTTTCAGATACGCAGTATTTT. It codes for CAWSRRVSDTQYF.